The clone carrying this T cell receptor beta chain showed up many times. As yet, its antigen is unknown. Between the trimmed V and J ends, which lost 5 bases and 6 bases, there was a span of 12 bases. Germline V gene lookup returns CDR1 SGHTA and CDR2 FQGNSA. The CDR3 contains 13 residues. These data originate in a study of CD8 T cells in ankylosing spondylitis. Study results and limitations: Some motif variants were previously reported in reactive arthritis synovial fluid and blood. Clones linked to disease were reported to show significant enrichment in matched ankylosing spondylitis synovial fluid. A motif of seven or eight highly homologous TCR beta variants was seen as apparently characteristic of ankylosing spondylitis blood.

Construction of TCR beta libraries was performed using quantitative 5'-RACE with molecular barcodes. MiXCR, applied by TCRdb to the 5' RACE reads, yields one record per CDR3 protein. This table holds 250,000 to 400,000 distinct CDR3 sequences, around a tenth found once. Material: blood, either unsorted or a sorted T cell fraction (not recorded which). This receptor was identified in a female donor with ankylosing spondylitis or in good health (not recorded which). The chain carries TRBV7-2 and TRBJ2-3, with D maybe TRBD1 (5 bases). CDR3 DNA sequence: TGTGCCAGCAGCATAGGTAGGGGCGATACGCAGTATTTT. This codes for CASSIGRGDTQYF.